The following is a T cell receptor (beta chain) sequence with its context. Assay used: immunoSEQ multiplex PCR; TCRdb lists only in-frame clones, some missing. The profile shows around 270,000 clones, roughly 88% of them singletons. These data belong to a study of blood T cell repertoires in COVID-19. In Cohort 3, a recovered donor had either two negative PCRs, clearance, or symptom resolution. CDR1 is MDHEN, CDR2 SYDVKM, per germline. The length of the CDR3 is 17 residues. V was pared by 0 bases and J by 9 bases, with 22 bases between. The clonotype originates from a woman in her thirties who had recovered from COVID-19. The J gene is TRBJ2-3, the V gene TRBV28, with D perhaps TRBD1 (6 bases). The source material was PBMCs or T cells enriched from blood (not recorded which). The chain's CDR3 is CASSLWVSVQGKGTQYF. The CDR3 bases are TGTGCCAGCAGTTTATGGGTTTCGGTACAGGGTAAGGGGACGCAGTATTTT.